These 20 T cell receptor beta chains share one sample of origin, sequenced in a study of graft-versus-host responses after intestinal transplantation. Antigens of these TCRs are unknown. Only in-frame clones appear in the TCRdb table, and some are missing; sequencing was by immunoSEQ multiplex PCR. The sample records approximately 88,000 clones, over 90% being singletons. The material was unstimulated CD4+ T cells sorted from spleen or lymph node cells, obtained before transplant. The receptors derive from a human donor who was the organ donor for an intestinal transplant.

Comments on this clone: At the DNA level, this CDR3 is encoded by other sequences in the same sample as well. The gene calls are TRBV14 and TRBJ2-3; 9 bases match TRBD1. The CDR3 runs to 15 residues. The V and J ends lost 2 bases and 2 bases, in that order; junction bases with no gene match: 2. Germline V CDR1 and CDR2: SGHDN, FVKESK. The CDR3: CASSQRQGVTDTQYF. The CDR3 region has the DNA TGTGCCAGCAGCCAACGACAGGGGGTCACAGATACGCAGTATTTT.

The V call is TRBV10-3, the J call TRBJ1-2; D remains ambiguous. CDR1 and CDR2 (germline): ENHRY, SYGVKD. The CDR3 has 13 residues. Trimming stripped 6 bases from V and 3 bases from J, with 11 bases between. CDR3 sequence: CAIRRVGDYGYTF. The CDR3 DNA follows: TGTGCCATCAGGCGGGTGGGTGACTATGGCTACACCTTC.

The chain uses TRBV19 and TRBJ2-5; 7 nucleotides match TRBD1. With 5 bases clipped from V and 3 bases from J, the junction kept 6 bases outside the gene matches. Germline loops: CDR1 LNHDA, CDR2 SQIVND (reference sequence). The CDR3 extends over 14 amino acids. The DNA for the CDR3 is TGTGCCAGTAGTCTACAGGGGTTGGAAGAGACCCAGTACTTC. Protein sequence: CASSLQGLEETQYF.

The chain recombines TRBV7-8 with TRBJ1-5, with D unclear. The CDR3 runs to 16 residues. Germline CDR1 SGHVS, CDR2 FQNEAQ. V was trimmed by 5 bases and J by 3 bases, leaving 17 bases between them. CDR3 loop: CASSHRTPPYNQPQHF. As DNA, the CDR3 is TGTGCCAGCAGCCACCGGACCCCCCCTTACAATCAGCCCCAGCATTTT.

The J gene is TRBJ1-1, the V gene TRBV29-1; the D is unclear. Germline lookup yields CDR1 SQVTM and CDR2 ANQGSEA. The CDR3 runs to 11 residues. Deletions cut 6 bases from V and 1 base from J, with 6 bases between. CDR3 sequence (DNA): TGCAGCGTCCGGGGGAACACTGAAGCTTTCTTT. This gives the protein CSVRGNTEAFF.

The genes are TRBV5-1 and TRBJ2-3; the D is unclear. The germline gives CDR1 SGHRS, CDR2 YFSETQ. There are 15 residues in the CDR3. Trimming stripped 0 bases from V and 0 bases from J, with 8 bases between. The CDR3 here is CASSLVGPSTDTQYF. The CDR3 bases are TGCGCCAGCAGCTTGGTGGGTCCTAGCACAGATACGCAGTATTTT.

The chain recombines TRBV9 with TRBJ2-1, with 7 bases aligning to TRBD1. The junction had 3 bases not matched to a gene; V was cut back by 3 bases and J by 6 bases. The germline gives CDR1 SGDLS, CDR2 YYNGEE. The CDR3 runs 13 residues. The DNA for the CDR3 is TGTGCCAGCAGCGGACCAGGGGGCAATGAGCAGTTCTTC. This translates into CASSGPGGNEQFF.

This rearrangement joins TRBV30 to TRBJ2-5; 8 bases match TRBD2. After removal of 5 bases from V and 1 base from J, the junction contained 0 bases not matched to a gene. There are 12 residues in the CDR3. The V gene's germline CDR1 is GTSNPN and CDR2 SVGIG (reference sequence). The CDR3 nucleotides are TGTGCCTGGGGACTAGCCCAAGAGACCCAGTACTTC. It codes for CAWGLAQETQYF.

This chain uses TRBV7-2 with TRBJ2-2; D is ambiguous. The germline V gene has CDR1 SGHTA and CDR2 FQGNSA. The CDR3 sequence is 15 residues long. Trimming pared 2 bases from V and 7 bases from J, leaving 14 bases between. CDR3 region: CASSLTPLVFGELFF. The CDR3 DNA sequence: TGTGCCAGCAGCTTAACCCCCCTCGTTTTCGGGGAGCTGTTTTTT. Drawing the rest from reference TRBV7-2 and TRBJ2-2, the complete variable domain is GAGVSQSPSNKVTEKGKDVELRCDPISGHTALYWYRQSLGQGLEFLIYFQGNSAPDKSGLPSDRFSAERTGGSVSTLTIQRTQQEDSAVYLCASSLTPLVFGELFFGEGSRLTVL.

The gene calls are TRBV28 and TRBJ1-5; 7 bases match TRBD1. Germline V lookup: CDR1 MDHEN, CDR2 SYDVKM. The CDR3 totals 14 residues. J lost 6 bases, V lost 2 bases, and 4 bases had no gene match. The chain's CDR3 is CASSLGRGFQPQHF. The CDR3 DNA follows: TGTGCCAGCAGTTTAGGCAGGGGGTTTCAGCCCCAGCATTTT.

The chain is built from TRBV14 and TRBJ1-6; 8 nucleotides match TRBD1. The CDR3 length is 17 residues. Germline assignment: CDR1 SGHDN and CDR2 FVKESK. V shed 4 bases, J shed 0 bases, and the junction held 5 bases outside the gene matches. In nucleotides, the CDR3 is TGTGCCAGCAGCCGCCACAGGGGGAGCTCCTATAATTCACCCCTCCACTTT. The encoded protein is CASSRHRGSSYNSPLHF.

The rearrangement joins TRBV9 to TRBJ2-2; 7 nucleotides agree with TRBD2. Germline lookup yields CDR1 SGDLS and CDR2 YYNGEE. Trimming cost V 0 bases and J 6 bases; bases outside gene matches: 11. This CDR3 contains 17 residues. CDR3 amino acids: CASSVVPGREGAGELFF. The CDR3, as DNA: TGTGCCAGCAGCGTAGTTCCGGGGAGGGAGGGCGCCGGGGAGCTGTTTTTT.

In DNA, the CDR3 is TGTGCCAGCTCACCAACGAGTTCCGCTGGCTACACCTTC. Translating it yields CASSPTSSAGYTF. This chain links TRBV18 with TRBJ1-2; D uncertain. This CDR3 comprises 13 residues. V lost 2 bases, J lost 7 bases, and 11 bases lay in between. Germline V CDR1 and CDR2: KGHSH, LQKENI.

The chain combines TRBV19 with TRBJ1-5; D not resolved. Trimming stripped 10 bases from V and 2 bases from J, with 18 bases between. Germline CDR1 and CDR2: LNHDA and SQIVND (reference sequence). The CDR3 contains 15 residues. The chain's CDR3 is CATRVGNGGNQPQHF. The CDR3 bases are TGTGCCACGCGGGTAGGGAATGGTGGCAATCAGCCCCAGCATTTT.

The chain carries TRBV9 and TRBJ2-7; D gene uncertain. CDR3 length equals 11 residues. Trimming removed 0 bases at V and 6 bases at J, with 4 bases between. Germline-derived CDR1 and CDR2 are SGDLS and YYNGEE. The CDR3 DNA reads as TGTGCCAGCAGCGTAGCGGCCGAGCAGTACTTC. Translation: CASSVAAEQYF.

The chain couples TRBV7-7 to TRBJ2-2; maybe TRBD2 (5 bases). CDR3 length equals 14 residues. Germline values: CDR1 SSHAT, CDR2 FNYEAQ (reference sequence). Trimming pared 3 bases from V and 6 bases from J, leaving 11 bases between. The DNA of the CDR3 is TGTGCCAGCAGCTTTTCGCCGGGGTCCGGGGAGCTGTTTTTT. Translated, it gives CASSFSPGSGELFF.

The chain joins TRBV10-3 to TRBJ1-6; 7 nucleotides match TRBD1. Germline V CDR1 and CDR2: ENHRY, SYGVKD. The V segment lost 7 bases and the J segment 0 bases; nucleotides outside the gene matches: 6. This CDR3 comprises 16 residues. CDR3 in DNA: TGTGCCATCAAGGGACAGTCGAGCTCCTATAATTCACCCCTCCACTTT. It encodes CAIKGQSSSYNSPLHF.

This sequence joins TRBV18 and TRBJ2-7, with 7 bases aligning to TRBD1. This CDR3 is built from 14 residues. V lost 1 base to trimming and J lost 3 bases; unmatched junction nucleotides: 3. Per the germline V gene, CDR1 is KGHSH and CDR2 is LQKENI. The CDR3 nucleotides read TGTGCCAGCTCACCACTCGACAGGGACTACGAGCAGTACTTC. This gives the protein CASSPLDRDYEQYF.

V and J are TRBV5-1 and TRBJ1-6; possibly TRBD1 for D (5 bases). The V gene lost 5 bases and the J gene lost 7 bases, with 13 bases spanning the gap. This CDR3 contains 14 residues. Germline lookup yields CDR1 SGHRS and CDR2 YFSETQ. CDR3 in DNA: TGCGCCAGCAGGACGGGGGGAGAGAATTCACCCCTCCACTTT. Translating it yields CASRTGGENSPLHF.

The V call is TRBV25-1, the J call TRBJ1-4, with D possibly being TRBD1 (5 bases). The CDR3 consists of 15 residues. CDR1 is MGHDK, CDR2 SYGVNS, per germline. With 1 base removed from V and 8 bases from J, the gap between germline ends came to 14 bases. The CDR3 DNA reads as TGTGCCAGCAGTGAATCAACAGGAGCGGGGGAAAAACTGTTTTTT. Amino acid sequence: CASSESTGAGEKLFF. The entire variable domain, with the rest obtained from reference TRBV25-1 and TRBJ1-4, is as follows: EADIYQTPRYLVIGTGKKITLECSQTMGHDKMYWYQQDPGMELHLIHYSYGVNSTEKGDLSSESTVSRIRTEHFPLTLESARPSHTSQYLCASSESTGAGEKLFFGSGTQLSVL.